One sample yielded the 32 T cell receptor beta chains listed below, sequenced in a study of T cells in Graves' hyperthyroidism and ophthalmopathy. RNA transcripts served as the template for amplifying TCR beta CDR3 regions. Carried out on the TCR CDR3, a first-round RT-PCR used the HTBI primer set. TCRdb used MiXCR to reprocess the multiplex PCR reads, holding one entry per CDR3 protein. In the table there are roughly 740,000 distinct CDR3 sequences, about 17% of which are singletons. Sample: blood. These receptors were collected from a man aged 18 to 30 with Graves' hyperthyroidism.

This clonotype was recorded a few times. J is TRBJ1-5 and V is TRBV24-1; D unclear. CDR1 and CDR2 from the germline V gene are KGHDR and SFDVKD. The CDR3 extends over 15 amino acids. Trimming pared 3 bases from V and 4 bases from J, leaving 12 bases between. The CDR3 here is CATSDGRRGNQPQHF. In DNA form, the CDR3 reads TGTGCCACCAGTGATGGCCGCCGAGGGAATCAGCCCCAGCATTTT.

This clonotype has at least ten counts. V usage is TRBV19 and J usage is TRBJ2-7; maybe TRBD1 (5 bases). V lost 6 bases, J lost 5 bases, and 17 bases lay in between. Germline V gene lookup returns CDR1 LNHDA and CDR2 SQIVND (reference sequence). This CDR3 spans 14 amino acids. CDR3 amino acids: CASRGPGPYHEQYF. The CDR3 DNA reads TGTGCCAGTAGGGGGCCAGGGCCCTACCACGAGCAGTACTTC.

This clonotype was picked up many times. The chain recombines TRBV2 with TRBJ2-5, with a tentative D call TRBD2 (6 bases). The CDR3 extends over 14 amino acids. Germline V lookup: CDR1 SNHLY, CDR2 FYNNEI. With 2 bases removed from V and 2 bases from J, the gap between germline ends came to 9 bases. This chain's CDR3 is CASSESSGQETQYF. The DNA of the CDR3 is TGTGCCAGCAGTGAAAGTAGCGGTCAAGAGACCCAGTACTTC.

This clonotype was seen at least ten times. The J gene is TRBJ2-6, the V gene TRBV7-2; the D is unclear. This CDR3 is 15 amino acids long. Germline V gene lookup returns CDR1 SGHTA and CDR2 FQGNSA. Trimming removed 6 bases at V and 3 bases at J, with 12 bases between. The DNA for the CDR3 is TGTGCCAGCAGGCCAACCGGTGGTGGGGCCAACGTCCTGACTTTC. Translation: CASRPTGGGANVLTF.

The rearrangement links TRBV9 to TRBJ2-3; D remains ambiguous. CDR1 is SGDLS and CDR2 is YYNGEE in the germline V gene. V was shortened by 0 bases and J by 5 bases, with 7 bases between the two germline ends. The CDR3 length is 13 residues. The CDR3: CASSVVPGDTQYF. CDR3 coding DNA: TGTGCCAGCAGCGTAGTCCCGGGAGATACGCAGTATTTT.

A few counts support this clonotype. The rearrangement uses TRBV9 and TRBJ2-3, with D perhaps matching TRBD1 (5 bases). V was clipped by 0 bases and J by 11 bases, with 13 bases between them. Looked up from germline, CDR1 is SGDLS and CDR2 is YYNGEE. This CDR3 has 13 amino acids. This chain's CDR3 is CASSVDDSLWQYF. The CDR3 bases are TGTGCCAGCAGCGTAGACGACAGTCTTTGGCAGTATTTT.

The rearrangement uses TRBV20-1 and TRBJ1-2, with unresolved D. The CDR3 totals 11 residues. Germline V lookup: CDR1 DFQATT, CDR2 SNEGSKA (reference sequence). CDR3 nucleotides: TGCAGGCTCGGGCCATTGGGGGGCTACACCTTC. Encoded protein: CRLGPLGGYTF.

This clonotype was seen ten or more times. The genes are TRBV5-1 and TRBJ2-7; no definite D call. The CDR3 runs 13 residues. Germline CDR1 is SGHRS and CDR2 is YFSETQ. The germline V and J ends were trimmed by 0 bases and 2 bases, with 6 bases remaining between them. The CDR3 nucleotides read TGCGCCAGCAGCTTGGCACAGACCTACGAGCAGTACTTC. It specifies CASSLAQTYEQYF.

In this sample, this clonotype turned up a few times. DNA for the CDR3: TGCAGTGCTCCAGCGGGAGGCACCGGGGAGCTGTTTTTT. It is translated as CSAPAGGTGELFF. V gene TRBV20-1 combines with J gene TRBJ2-2, with 9 bases aligning to TRBD2. Germline V gives CDR1 DFQATT, CDR2 SNEGSKA (reference sequence). Trimming took 5 bases from V and 4 from J; bases not matched to a gene: 2. The CDR3 contains 13 residues.

This clonotype appeared many times. This chain uses TRBV19 with TRBJ1-2; D is ambiguous. This CDR3 has 16 amino acids. The V end lost 3 bases, the J end lost 0 bases, and 14 bases lay between the germline ends. Germline V gene sequence: CDR1 LNHDA, CDR2 SQIVND (reference sequence). In DNA, the CDR3 is TGTGCCAGTAGTATCCTACCCGGAATAGCTAACTATGGCTACACCTTC. As protein: CASSILPGIANYGYTF.

In its sample, this clonotype was seen many times. The chain uses TRBV30 and TRBJ2-2, with D unresolved. The CDR3 is made up of 12 amino acids. V lost 1 base and J lost 4, with 4 bases in between. CDR1 is GTSNPN, CDR2 SVGIG, per germline (reference sequence). CDR3 in amino acids: CAWSGITGELFF. The CDR3 coding sequence is TGTGCCTGGAGTGGTATCACCGGGGAGCTGTTTTTT.

A remark on this clonotype: The junction does not match germline at one end; this may be a read error. The chain employs TRBV10-3 and TRBJ2-7; D is uncertain. The CDR3 totals 14 residues. Germline CDR1 ENHRY, CDR2 SYGVKD. DNA for the CDR3: TGTGCCACCAGTGACGAACCCCTCTCCTACGAGCAGTACTTC. Translating it yields CATSDEPLSYEQYF.

The CDR3, as DNA: TGTGCCAGCACCCCCCGCGGGAGGGGCCCCCAAGAGACCCAGTACTTC. This sequence encodes CASTPRGRGPQETQYF. J is TRBJ2-5 and V is TRBV12-3 or TRBV12-4; 9 bases are shared with TRBD2. With V trimmed by 7 bases and J by 1 base, 10 bases remained unmatched. This CDR3 has 16 residues.

The J gene is TRBJ2-2, the V gene TRBV19, with 7 nucleotides matching TRBD1. The CDR3 contains 14 residues. Per the germline V gene, CDR1 is LNHDA and CDR2 is SQIVND (reference sequence). Trimming cost V 7 bases and J 4 bases; bases outside gene matches: 6. CDR3 nucleotide sequence: TGTGCCAGTAACCGGGACAGAAGCACCGGGGAGCTGTTTTTT. Protein product: CASNRDRSTGELFF.

At least ten counts were recorded for this clonotype. The rearrangement uses TRBV7-3 and TRBJ2-5; 10 bases are a match to TRBD2. Germline CDR1 is SGHTA and CDR2 is FQGTGA. This CDR3 is 15 amino acids long. After removal of 2 bases from V and 5 bases from J, the junction contained 5 bases not matched to a gene. CDR3: CASSLGAGGPETQYF. CDR3 bases: TGTGCCAGCAGCTTAGGAGCGGGAGGGCCGGAGACCCAGTACTTC.

In its sample, this clonotype was seen many times. The chain links TRBV7-2 to TRBJ2-7, with 8 bases fitting TRBD1. Germline CDR1 and CDR2: SGHTA and FQGNSA. Trimming at V came to 5 bases and at J to 3 bases, leaving 12 bases not matched to a gene. This CDR3 is 16 amino acids long. In DNA form, the CDR3 reads TGTGCCAGCAGCCCCACCCGGGACAGGTCATTCTACGAGCAGTACTTC. Protein: CASSPTRDRSFYEQYF.

The chain has TRBV20-1 and TRBJ2-7, with 9 positions matching TRBD2. The ends lost 0 bases at V and 3 bases at J; junction bases unmatched: 6. The CDR3 has 15 residues. The germline gives CDR1 DFQATT, CDR2 SNEGSKA (reference sequence). The CDR3 DNA follows: TGCAGTGCTAGAGACCGTAGCGGGAGTCACTACGAGCAGTACTTC. Translated: CSARDRSGSHYEQYF.

The V gene is TRBV19, the J gene TRBJ1-2; a weak D match, TRBD1 (5 bases). The germline V and J ends were trimmed by 3 bases and 6 bases, with 11 bases remaining between them. Germline loops: CDR1 LNHDA, CDR2 SQIVND (reference sequence). The length of the CDR3 is 13 residues. For the CDR3, the DNA is TGTGCCAGTAGTATTCGTGGGGGAGATGGCTACACCTTC. Translated: CASSIRGGDGYTF.

About this clonotype: At one end the junction does not follow the germline gene, possibly because of a read error. The chain combines TRBV2 with TRBJ2-6; TRBD2 matches 11 bases. The CDR3 extends over 17 amino acids. In germline, CDR1 is SNHLY, CDR2 FYNNEI. In DNA, the CDR3 is TGTGCCAGCAGGCTGACTAGCGGGATGGGCGGGGCCAACGTCCTGGCTTTC. The encoded protein is CASRLTSGMGGANVLAF.

This chain links TRBV29-1 with TRBJ2-7; D possibly corresponds to TRBD1 (5 bases). The germline V gene has CDR1 SQVTM and CDR2 ANQGSEA. V lost 6 bases and J lost 0, with 9 bases in between. The CDR3 is made up of 12 amino acids. CDR3 sequence (DNA): TGCAGCGTGAGACAGAACTCCTACGAGCAGTACTTC. This sequence encodes CSVRQNSYEQYF.

This clonotype was seen repeatedly, ten times or more. This chain links TRBV27 with TRBJ2-7; 8 nucleotides align to TRBD2. The CDR3 runs to 14 residues. Germline V gene data show CDR1 as MNHEY and CDR2 as SMNVEV (reference sequence). Germline trimming cut 7 bases from V and 2 bases from J; bases unmatched to any gene: 7. The CDR3: CASTLGAGAYEQYF. For the CDR3, the DNA is TGTGCCAGCACTCTCGGAGCGGGAGCCTACGAGCAGTACTTC.

This clonotype has at least ten counts. The J gene is TRBJ2-1, the V gene TRBV20-1; D is tentatively TRBD1 or TRBD2 (6 bases each). Trimming stripped 5 bases from V and 10 bases from J, with 24 bases between. CDR3 length equals 15 residues. The germline gives CDR1 DFQATT, CDR2 SNEGSKA (reference sequence). The CDR3 region has the DNA TGCAGTGCTCAGGTAGCGTCGAAAGGAGGGGGGGAGCAGTTCTTC. Its translation is CSAQVASKGGGEQFF.

The sample holds many counts of this clonotype. The V call is TRBV12-3 or TRBV12-4, the J call TRBJ2-1; a weak D match, TRBD1 (6 bases). This CDR3 comprises 13 residues. The V gene lost 7 bases and the J gene lost 3 bases, with 10 bases spanning the gap. CDR3 residues: CASTRTDYNEQFF. The CDR3 DNA follows: TGTGCCAGCACCCGGACAGACTACAATGAGCAGTTCTTC.

Many counts were recorded for this clonotype. The V and J genes are TRBV18 and TRBJ2-1; possible D gene TRBD2, 5 bases. Germline lookup yields CDR1 KGHSH and CDR2 LQKENI. The CDR3 length is 15 residues. V lost 1 base and J 8 bases, leaving 15 bases between the germline ends. The CDR3 sequence: CASSPLTRRLDEQFF. CDR3 nucleotides: TGTGCCAGCTCACCACTCACCCGGAGGCTGGATGAGCAGTTCTTC.

This chain uses TRBV3-1 with TRBJ2-6; 7 positions match TRBD2. This CDR3 contains 20 residues. Germline loops: CDR1 LGHDT, CDR2 YNNKEL (reference sequence). Germline trimming cut 4 bases from V and 1 base from J; bases unmatched to any gene: 16. The CDR3 DNA reads as TGTGCCAGCAGCCGTACTTACGGACTAGGAAGTGGATCTGGGGCCAACGTCCTGACTTTC. As protein: CASSRTYGLGSGSGANVLTF.

In its sample, this clonotype was seen many times. The CDR3 DNA reads as TGTGCCAGCAGCTTAGGGACTGGCAACAATGAGCAGTTCTTC. Its protein product is CASSLGTGNNEQFF. The J gene is TRBJ2-1, the V gene TRBV7-2; a weak D match, TRBD2 (5 bases). Germline CDR1 and CDR2: SGHTA and FQGNSA. The CDR3 loop spans 14 amino acids. V was cut by 1 base and J by 5 bases, with 9 bases left in between.

This clonotype has only a few counts. The chain links TRBV7-9 to TRBJ1-6; D gene uncertain. Deletions cut 1 base from V and 9 bases from J, with 10 bases between. This CDR3 has 14 amino acids. Germline CDR1 is SEHNR and CDR2 is FQNEAQ (reference sequence). Written as DNA, the CDR3 is TGTGCCAGCAGCTTAGAACCCCAGTCTTCACCCCTCCACTTT. Amino acids: CASSLEPQSSPLHF.

This clonotype appeared a few times. The CDR3, as DNA: TGTGCCAGCAGCGGTTGGCAGGGAGGTGAAAAACTGTTTTTT. It is translated as CASSGWQGGEKLFF. The gene calls are TRBV9 and TRBJ1-4, with a weak D call TRBD1 (5 bases). Trimming took 3 bases from V and 7 from J, leaving 13 bases between them. Germline V lookup: CDR1 SGDLS, CDR2 YYNGEE. The CDR3 is 14 residues long.

This clonotype was counted at least ten times. At one boundary the junction diverges from the germline segment, which might be a read error. This chain connects TRBV7-3 to TRBJ1-1, with D tentatively TRBD1 (5 bases). In germline, CDR1 is SGHTA, CDR2 FQGTGA. The length of the CDR3 is 14 residues. CDR3 nucleotide sequence: TGTGCCAGCAGTTTAATCGGGGGGAACACTGAAGCTTTCTTT. This gives the protein CASSLIGGNTEAFF.

Ten or more counts support this clonotype. The chain joins TRBV5-1 to TRBJ1-1, with TRBD1 as a possible D gene (6 bases). V lost 4 bases and J 3 bases, leaving 16 bases between the germline ends. This CDR3 has 15 residues. In germline, CDR1 is SGHRS, CDR2 YFSETQ. This CDR3 is CASSDLGGADTEAFF. The CDR3 coding sequence is TGCGCCAGCAGCGACCTCGGGGGGGCGGACACTGAAGCTTTCTTT.

Many counts were recorded for this clonotype. This sequence joins TRBV11-2 and TRBJ2-7; D is undetermined. The V end was cut by 1 base, the J end by 2 bases, with 9 bases between. The CDR3 is 14 amino acids. The V gene's germline CDR1 is SGHAT and CDR2 FQNNGV. This CDR3 is CASSLAPITYEQYF. CDR3 DNA sequence: TGTGCCAGCAGCTTAGCACCGATCACCTACGAGCAGTACTTC.

For the CDR3, the DNA is TGCAGCGGGGGCACTAGCGTAGAGACAGATACGCAGTATTTT. As protein: CSGGTSVETDTQYF. The chain links TRBV29-1 to TRBJ2-3; 7 bases are shared with TRBD2. The CDR3 loop spans 14 amino acids. Germline CDR1 reads SQVTM; CDR2 reads ANQGSEA. V trimming: 7 bases; J trimming: 3 bases; junction bases outside the gene matches: 10.